The 12 T cell receptor beta chains given below trace back to one sample, sequenced in a study of post-analysis software for immune sequencing data. Findings and caveats of the study: Roughly five TRBV segments, including TRBV5-6, TRBV5-1 and TRBV20-1, were more frequent in patients than controls.

Which antigens these TCRs recognize remains unknown. Researchers reported that TCR beta cDNA libraries carried unique molecular identifiers. TCRdb ran MiXCR on the PCR reads and lists one entry per CDR3 protein. The sample records around 400,000 distinct CDR3 sequences, approximately 39% being singletons. The sequenced material came from blood. Receptors were obtained from a girl aged 2-10 years with multiple sclerosis.

As for this clonotype: A read error may be the cause here, since a much bigger clone is one base away. This chain uses TRBV29-1 with TRBJ2-1; 9 bases are shared with TRBD2. Germline V gene lookup returns CDR1 SQVTM and CDR2 ANQGSEA. The CDR3 runs to 16 residues. The CDR3 DNA reads TGCAGCATTGAAGATCCCCGCGGGAGGGCAGACAATGAGCAGTTCTTC. It encodes CSIEDPRGRADNEQFF.

This clonotype has a handful of counts. V is TRBV3-1 and J is TRBJ2-7; D is possibly TRBD1 or TRBD2 (6 bases each). Trimming took off 1 base at V and 3 bases at J, with 13 bases between the two ends. CDR3 length: 15 residues. Germline V CDR1 and CDR2: LGHDT, YNNKEL (reference sequence). In DNA form, the CDR3 reads TGTGCCAGCAGCCAAGGAAGTGGGGGGCACTACGAGCAGTACTTC. Encoded protein: CASSQGSGGHYEQYF.

This clonotype was found a few times. The V and J genes are TRBV12-3 or TRBV12-4 and TRBJ1-4, with TRBD1 as a possible D gene (5 bases). Trimming took off 5 bases at V and 8 bases at J, with 15 bases between the two ends. The CDR3 is 14 residues long. CDR3 region: CASSPGGIEEKLFF. The CDR3 bases are TGTGCCAGCAGTCCTGGGGGGATTGAGGAAAAACTGTTTTTT.

The chain recombines TRBV29-1 with TRBJ2-1; TRBD2 agrees at 12 bases. The CDR3 extends over 15 amino acids. J was trimmed by 7 bases and V by 2 bases; bases with no gene match: 6. In germline, CDR1 is SQVTM, CDR2 ANQGSEA. This CDR3 is CSVELAGGPRNEQFF. CDR3 sequence (DNA): TGCAGCGTTGAACTAGCGGGAGGGCCGAGGAATGAGCAGTTCTTC.

This rearrangement joins TRBV5-1 to TRBJ2-7; D ambiguous. V lost 2 bases and J 0 bases, leaving 9 bases between the germline ends. Germline V gene data show CDR1 as SGHRS and CDR2 as YFSETQ. This CDR3 is built from 14 residues. The CDR3 is CASSLKPSSYEQYF. CDR3 in DNA: TGCGCCAGCAGCTTAAAGCCGAGCTCCTACGAGCAGTACTTC.

In DNA form, the CDR3 reads TGCGCCAGCAGCTTTCCTTCTGGGGCCAACGTCCTGACTTTC. Amino acid sequence: CASSFPSGANVLTF. This sequence joins TRBV5-1 and TRBJ2-6; D not resolved. The CDR3 has 14 residues. V gave up 2 bases and J gave up 1 base, with 4 bases separating them. Germline CDR1 SGHRS, CDR2 YFSETQ.

The chain is built from TRBV20-1 and TRBJ1-5; D remains unclear. Trimming stripped 0 bases from V and 3 bases from J, with 9 bases between. CDR1 DFQATT and CDR2 SNEGSKA come from the germline V gene (reference sequence). This CDR3 comprises 14 residues. CDR3 loop: CSARDVASNQPQHF. CDR3 nucleotide sequence: TGCAGTGCTAGAGATGTGGCTTCCAATCAGCCCCAGCATTTT.

The CDR3 sequence is CSGEGQDHLYNEQFF. CDR3 bases: TGCAGCGGGGAAGGACAGGATCATTTATACAATGAGCAGTTCTTC. This chain links TRBV29-1 with TRBJ2-1; 7 positions agree with TRBD1. The trim removed 7 bases at V and 4 bases at J, leaving 13 bases unmatched. The CDR3 contains 15 residues. CDR1 and CDR2 from the germline V gene are SQVTM and ANQGSEA.

The rearrangement uses TRBV6-6 and TRBJ2-7; D perhaps matches TRBD2 (6 bases). The last part of the DNA fits TRBJ2-5 better; the J call may be wrong. The CDR3 runs to 13 residues. Germline CDR1 MNHNY, CDR2 SVGAGI (reference sequence). CDR3 sequence reads: CASTPGLQETQYF. CDR3 nucleotide sequence: TGTGCCAGCACCCCAGGACTACAAGAGACCCAGTACTTC.

This clonotype appeared many times. This chain uses TRBV29-1 with TRBJ2-5; D may be TRBD1 (5 bases). Near its end, the DNA agrees better with TRBJ2-7, so the J call may be wrong. CDR1 is SQVTM, CDR2 ANQGSEA, per germline. The CDR3 spans 12 residues. CDR3 sequence: CSVFIGDYEQYF. DNA of the CDR3: TGCAGCGTCTTCATAGGGGACTACGAGCAGTACTTC.

CDR3 in amino acids: CASSYPDNTDTQYF. The CDR3 DNA reads TGTGCCAGCAGTTACCCGGACAACACAGATACGCAGTATTTT. The V call is TRBV12-3 or TRBV12-4, the J call TRBJ2-3; weak D call: TRBD1 (5 bases). With 4 bases removed from V and 2 bases from J, the gap between germline ends came to 10 bases. The CDR3 spans 14 residues.

V and J are TRBV9 and TRBJ2-4, with D possibly being TRBD1 (6 bases). CDR1 and CDR2 (germline): SGDLS, YYNGEE. The CDR3 has 14 amino acids. V lost 4 bases, J lost 7 bases, and 15 bases lay in between. CDR3 nucleotides: TGTGCCAGCAGCTCCCCCCCTACAGGGAACATTCAGTACTTC. Its translation is CASSSPPTGNIQYF. The full variable domain, its missing parts supplied by reference TRBV9 and TRBJ2-4, is DSGVTQTPKHLITATGQRVTLRCSPRSGDLSVYWYQQSLDQGLQFLIQYYNGEERAKGNILERFSAQQFPDLHSELNLSSLELGDSALYFCASSSPPTGNIQYFGAGTRLSVL.